A single sample gave rise to the 16 T cell receptor beta chains below, sequenced in a study of regulatory dendritic cells for organ transplantation. The table came from immunoSEQ multiplex PCR; TCRdb's copy has only in-frame clones and leaves some out. The sample contains 25,000 to 30,000 clones, roughly 84% of which appear only once. Sequencing used naive CD8+ T cells from blood. The subset: CD45RA+ naive T cells. These receptors all stem from a human donor in good health.

The chain uses TRBV23-1 and TRBJ1-2; D is unresolved. TRBV23-1 has ORF status, its function being uncertain. The CDR3 has 10 residues. Trimming stripped 0 bases from V and 13 bases from J, with 6 bases between. CDR3 bases: TGCGCCAGCAGTCAATCGGCTAGCACCTTC. It yields the protein CASSQSASTF.

The J gene is TRBJ1-3, the V gene TRBV4-3, with TRBD1 matching over 8 bases. The CDR3 consists of 16 residues. Germline V gene lookup returns CDR1 LGHNA and CDR2 YSLEER. The junction had 7 bases not matched to a gene; V was cut back by 6 bases and J by 0 bases. In DNA, the CDR3 is TGCGCCAGCAGTCCGGGGGGACAGGTCTCTGGAAACACCATATATTTT. Protein product: CASSPGGQVSGNTIYF.

The chain combines TRBV6-4 with TRBJ2-3; 7 bases fit TRBD2. This CDR3 spans 13 amino acids. Germline V gene sequence: CDR1 MRHNA, CDR2 SNTAGT. V lost 10 bases, J lost 2 bases, and 6 bases stayed unmatched. For the CDR3, the DNA is TGTGCCACCAGCGGGGAGGCCACAGATACGCAGTATTTT. Amino acid sequence: CATSGEATDTQYF.

The CDR3, as DNA: TGTGCCAGCAGCGGTTACAGGGACGGCGGGGAGCTGTTTTTT. It specifies CASSGYRDGGELFF. V usage is TRBV9 and J usage is TRBJ2-2, with a weak D call TRBD1 (6 bases). Trimming pared 3 bases from V and 7 bases from J, leaving 13 bases between. This CDR3 is 14 amino acids long. From germline, CDR1 is SGDLS and CDR2 YYNGEE. Drawing the rest from reference TRBV9 and TRBJ2-2, the complete variable domain is DSGVTQTPKHLITATGQRVTLRCSPRSGDLSVYWYQQSLDQGLQFLIQYYNGEERAKGNILERFSAQQFPDLHSELNLSSLELGDSALYFCASSGYRDGGELFFGEGSRLTVL.

The chain joins TRBV11-2 to TRBJ1-3; no reliable D call. Trimming removed 0 bases from V and 4 bases from J, with 10 bases in between. Germline V CDR1 and CDR2: SGHAT, FQNNGV. This CDR3 has 15 amino acids. The CDR3 bases are TGTGCCAGCAGCTTAGAACACGGGTCCGGAAACACCATATATTTT. Encoded protein: CASSLEHGSGNTIYF.

The chain carries TRBV6-6 and TRBJ2-2; possibly TRBD2 for D (5 bases). Germline-derived CDR1 and CDR2 are MNHNY and SVGAGI (reference sequence). The CDR3 consists of 13 residues. V gave up 11 bases and J gave up 1 base, with 11 bases separating them. In nucleotides, the CDR3 is TGTGCCTGCCGGGAACTGAACACCGGGGAGCTGTTTTTT. Protein product: CACRELNTGELFF.

The chain is built from TRBV9 and TRBJ2-2; TRBD2 matches 8 bases. V gave up 4 bases and J gave up 6 bases; unmatched junction bases: 8. The CDR3 covers 15 residues. The germline gives CDR1 SGDLS, CDR2 YYNGEE. CDR3 nucleotide sequence: TGTGCCAGCAGCCCTCCGGGGGGGTTCGCCGGGGAGCTGTTTTTT. This encodes CASSPPGGFAGELFF.

This chain connects TRBV6-1 to TRBJ2-1; 9 bases match TRBD1. Germline CDR1 and CDR2: MNHNS and SASEGT. The CDR3 runs 14 residues. V lost 5 bases and J lost 2; bases outside the gene matches: 1. Here the CDR3 reads CASSRTGAYNEQFF. As DNA, the CDR3 is TGTGCCAGCAGTCGGACAGGGGCCTACAATGAGCAGTTCTTC.

The gene calls are TRBV7-8 and TRBJ2-2, with D unresolved. This CDR3 has 15 amino acids. Trimming removed 2 bases at V and 4 bases at J, with 11 bases between. Germline values: CDR1 SGHVS, CDR2 FQNEAQ. CDR3 region: CASSLSPTGTGELFF. For the CDR3, the DNA is TGTGCCAGCAGCTTAAGCCCAACGGGCACCGGGGAGCTGTTTTTT.

The chain combines TRBV19 with TRBJ1-5; 7 nucleotides align to TRBD1. Trimming at V came to 6 bases and at J to 0 bases, leaving 5 bases not matched to a gene. The germline V gene has CDR1 LNHDA and CDR2 SQIVND (reference sequence). The CDR3 covers 15 residues. CDR3 DNA sequence: TGTGCCAGTAGGAAGGGACAGTTTAGCAATCAGCCCCAGCATTTT. Encoded protein: CASRKGQFSNQPQHF.

This clone has a single count. The chain links TRBV21-1 to TRBJ1-2. TRBV21-1 is described as a pseudogene. This CDR3 is built from 15 residues. The CDR3 DNA is TGTGCCAGCAGCTTTAAAGGAGGGGATGTTGGGGGCTACACCTTC. This encodes CASSFKGGDVGGYTF.

This chain connects TRBV29-1 to TRBJ1-2; 7 bases match TRBD1. The junction had 4 bases not matched to a gene; V was cut back by 4 bases and J by 8 bases. Per the germline V gene, CDR1 is SQVTM and CDR2 is ANQGSEA. The CDR3 length is 11 residues. In DNA, the CDR3 is TGCAGCGTTGTTAGGGGGCAAGGCTACACCTTC. This sequence encodes CSVVRGQGYTF.

This chain links TRBV7-9 with TRBJ1-1; no reliable D call. The CDR3 consists of 14 residues. V dropped 6 bases and J dropped 1 base, with 12 bases sitting between them. Germline V lookup: CDR1 SEHNR, CDR2 FQNEAQ (reference sequence). CDR3 loop: CASRPAGANTEAFF. The CDR3 coding sequence is TGTGCCAGCAGACCAGCGGGTGCGAACACTGAAGCTTTCTTT.

The chain combines TRBV5-6 with TRBJ1-2, with D possibly TRBD1 on 5 matching bases. The CDR3 runs to 14 residues. CDR1 is SGHDT, CDR2 YYEEEE, per germline. V dropped 2 bases and J dropped 1 base, with 9 bases sitting between them. CDR3 protein: CASSFAGFNYGYTF. The CDR3, as DNA: TGTGCCAGCAGCTTCGCAGGGTTTAACTATGGCTACACCTTC.

The rearrangement joins TRBV5-6 to TRBJ2-7; maybe TRBD1 (6 bases). Trimming left V 3 bases short and J 0 bases short, with 10 bases between. Germline assignment: CDR1 SGHDT and CDR2 YYEEEE. This CDR3 comprises 14 residues. CDR3 bases: TGTGCCAGCAGCTCCGGACAGTCCTCCTACGAGCAGTACTTC. Encoded protein: CASSSGQSSYEQYF.

The V gene is TRBV7-9, the J gene TRBJ2-1; 7 bases align to TRBD1. The V gene's germline CDR1 is SEHNR and CDR2 FQNEAQ (reference sequence). J lost 1 base, V lost 5 bases, and 11 bases had no gene match. The CDR3 totals 17 residues. The CDR3 DNA follows: TGTGCCAGCAGCCAAGACCCTACAGGGGAGTCCTACAATGAGCAGTTCTTC. It translates to CASSQDPTGESYNEQFF.